The entry below gives a single T cell receptor beta chain sequence along with its context. Its target is not known. The entry originates in a study of shared clonotypes between healthy human individuals. On the study more broadly: The cohort had two women and three men, ages 18 to 49. Overall study findings and caveats: Naive subsets generally had larger estimated richness than memory subsets.

On sorted subsets, replicate PCRs used about 200 ng DNA, or about 30,000 T cell genomes. Data came from immunoSEQ multiplex PCR; TCRdb stores just in-frame clones and leaves some out. The repertoire holds 1.5 million to 2.5 million clones, with about 95% as singletons. Trimming stripped 4 bases from V and 4 bases from J, with 13 bases between. The CDR3 has 14 amino acids. The germline V gene encodes CDR1 LNHNV and CDR2 YYDKDF (reference sequence). Only CD45RO-negative cells positively selected for CCR7 counted as naive CD8 cells, so terminally differentiated effector memory CD45RA+ cells were excluded.

The TCR comes from a young man in good health. The sequenced sample consisted of naive CD8+ T cells sorted from blood. V usage is TRBV15 and J usage is TRBJ1-2; D is unresolved. CDR3 in DNA: TGTGCCACCAGCACGAGTGATAATGGCTATGGCTACACCTTC. Protein product: CATSTSDNGYGYTF. The full variable domain, its missing parts supplied by reference TRBV15 and TRBJ1-2, is DAMVIQNPRYQVTQFGKPVTLSCSQTLNHNVMYWYQQKSSQAPKLLFHYYDKDFNNEADTPDNFQSRRPNTSFCFLDIRSPGLGDTAMYLCATSTSDNGYGYTFGSGTRLTVV.